This TCR beta chain was identified in a study of kidney transplant recipient with SARS-CoV-2 infection. One entry per CDR3 protein results from TCRdb running MiXCR on the reads. The data contain under 250,000 distinct CDR3 sequences, 29% of them singletons. The CDR3 runs 17 residues. CDR1 and CDR2 (germline): LNHNV, YYDKDF (reference sequence). J gave up 3 bases and V 1 base, and 6 bases lay outside the gene matches. Points on this clonotype: A much larger clone differs by one base, so this may be a read error. In this CDR3 the conserved last residue, phenylalanine or tryptophan, is missing, so a read error is likely.

This clonotype was sampled from a male patient aged 25-45 years who had COVID-19 and was a kidney transplant recipient. Some T cells may have come from the graft donor. The chain carries TRBV15 and TRBJ2-7; 13 bases map to TRBD2. This specimen consisted of a blood sample, obtained at baseline and on day 111 from a kidney transplant recipient. The CDR3 nucleotides are TGTGCCACCAGCAGAGGGACTAGCGGGAGTCAGGTCTACGAGCAGTACCTC. Its translation: CATSRGTSGSQVYEQYL.